The 32 T cell receptor beta chains below all came from one sample that was sequenced in a study of blood T cell repertoires in COVID-19. The method was immunoSEQ multiplex PCR; TCRdb's version includes in-frame clones alone and lacks a portion of them. The data show hundreds of thousands of clones, with around 90% seen just once and about 5.7% held by the top ten. Sequencing was performed on PBMCs or T cells enriched from blood (not recorded which). The receptor source for this set is a woman between 40 and 55 years old who had recovered from COVID-19.

This chain joins TRBV5-1 and TRBJ1-1; D remains unclear. Germline CDR1 and CDR2: SGHRS and YFSETQ. With 0 bases removed from V and 1 base from J, the gap between germline ends came to 7 bases. CDR3 length: 14 residues. This CDR3 reads CASSLGHKNTEAFF. The CDR3 region has the DNA TGCGCCAGCAGCTTGGGACACAAGAACACTGAAGCTTTCTTT. The variable domain in full, completed from reference TRBV5-1 and TRBJ1-1, reads KAGVTQTPRYLIKTRGQQVTLSCSPISGHRSVSWYQQTPGQGLQFLFEYFSETQRNKGNFPGRFSGRQFSNSRSEMNVSTLELGDSALYLCASSLGHKNTEAFFGQGTRLTVV.

The chain uses TRBV7-2 and TRBJ1-1; 10 nucleotides align to TRBD1. CDR1 is SGHTA and CDR2 is FQGNSA in the germline V gene. There are 15 residues in the CDR3. The V and J ends lost 5 bases and 5 bases, in that order; junction bases with no gene match: 8. For the CDR3, the DNA is TGTGCCAGCAGCCTGACAGGGGGCGGGGGTACTGAAGCTTTCTTT. This gives the protein CASSLTGGGGTEAFF.

The gene calls are TRBV4-1 and TRBJ2-1, with D perhaps matching TRBD1 (7 bases). Germline-derived CDR1 and CDR2 are MGHRA and YSYEKL. The V end lost 2 bases, the J end lost 8 bases, and 19 bases lay between the germline ends. This CDR3 has 16 amino acids. DNA of the CDR3: TGCGCCAGCAGCCAACACCGGGACAGCGGGTCTTATGAGCAGTTCTTC. Protein: CASSQHRDSGSYEQFF.

The chain carries TRBV28 and TRBJ2-7, with TRBD1 matching 8 bases. V trimming: 5 bases; J trimming: 0 bases; junction bases outside the gene matches: 9. The CDR3 contains 16 residues. Germline CDR1 is MDHEN and CDR2 is SYDVKM. The DNA of the CDR3 is TGTGCCAGCAGTCGTACAGGGGGAGGTGGCTCCTACGAGCAGTACTTC. Translating gives CASSRTGGGGSYEQYF.

V is TRBV9 and J is TRBJ2-1; possibly TRBD2 for D (5 bases). V gave up 2 bases and J gave up 6 bases, with 9 bases separating them. The germline CDR1 and CDR2 sequences are SGDLS and YYNGEE. This CDR3 is 13 amino acids long. The CDR3 DNA sequence: TGTGCCAGCAGCGTTGGACTCCTCAATGAGCAGTTCTTC. Translated, it gives CASSVGLLNEQFF.

This clone was seen a single time. The chain uses TRBV24-1 and TRBJ2-5, with D perhaps matching TRBD1 (6 bases). CDR3 length equals 16 residues. V was shortened by 1 base and J by 5 bases, with 16 bases between the two germline ends. The germline CDR1 and CDR2 sequences are KGHDR and SFDVKD. This CDR3 is CATSDFGGHGWETQYF. The DNA for the CDR3 is TGTGCCACCAGTGATTTTGGGGGACACGGGTGGGAGACCCAGTACTTC.

The genes are TRBV28 and TRBJ2-3; D unresolved. The V gene's germline CDR1 is MDHEN and CDR2 SYDVKM. V lost 4 bases and J 14 bases, leaving 19 bases between the germline ends. The CDR3 is 13 amino acids. The CDR3 DNA reads TGTGCCAGCAGTTCGCCGACTCTAACCAATTGGTATTTT. It yields the protein CASSSPTLTNWYF.

V is TRBV21-1 and J is TRBJ1-5. TRBV21-1 is flagged as a pseudogene. The length of the CDR3 is 12 residues. For the CDR3, the DNA is TGTGCCAGCACCCTCCGGGTTCAGCCCCAGCATTTT. It yields the protein CASTLRVQPQHF.

The DNA of the CDR3 is TGTGCCAGCGGCCTCTACGAGCAGTACTTC. This sequence encodes CASGLYEQYF. The gene calls are TRBV25-1 and TRBJ2-7; D ambiguous. Germline V gene lookup returns CDR1 MGHDK and CDR2 SYGVNS. The germline V and J ends were trimmed by 8 bases and 3 bases, with 5 bases remaining between them. The CDR3 spans 10 residues.

The CDR3 coding sequence is TGTGCCACCAGCATGGGACTAGCGACCAATGAGCAGTTCTTC. This gives the protein CATSMGLATNEQFF. The rearrangement uses TRBV15 and TRBJ2-1, with 10 bases fitting TRBD2. The CDR3 has 14 amino acids. Trimming cost V 4 bases and J 6 bases; bases outside gene matches: 3. Germline V gene sequence: CDR1 LNHNV, CDR2 YYDKDF (reference sequence).

This clone was seen just once. The chain recombines TRBV18 with TRBJ2-2; D unresolved. The CDR3 totals 14 residues. V was cut by 5 bases and J by 1 base, with 8 bases left in between. Germline V CDR1 and CDR2: KGHSH, LQKENI. CDR3: CASSAQENTGELFF. DNA of the CDR3: TGTGCCAGCTCAGCCCAGGAGAACACCGGGGAGCTGTTTTTT.

This chain connects TRBV18 to TRBJ1-1; 10 bases map to TRBD1. Losses at the gene ends were 4 bases for V and 3 bases for J; bases not matched to a gene: 5. The CDR3 runs 15 residues. The germline V gene has CDR1 KGHSH and CDR2 LQKENI. CDR3 amino acids: CASSQTGGRDTEAFF. As DNA, the CDR3 is TGTGCCAGCTCACAGACAGGGGGCCGAGACACTGAAGCTTTCTTT.

The J gene is TRBJ2-1, the V gene TRBV30, with 9 bases identical to TRBD2. The germline CDR1 and CDR2 sequences are GTSNPN and SVGIG (reference sequence). CDR3 length: 17 residues. J gave up 4 bases and V 2 bases, and 12 bases lay outside the gene matches. The CDR3, as DNA: TGTGCCTGGAGTTACGGGGCGGGAGGGCCAGCATACAATGAGCAGTTCTTC. This codes for CAWSYGAGGPAYNEQFF.

The gene calls are TRBV28 and TRBJ1-6; D unclear. This CDR3 region has 15 residues. V was pared by 8 bases and J by 1 base, with 12 bases between. Germline values: CDR1 MDHEN, CDR2 SYDVKM. The CDR3 here is CASSPGGSYNSPLHF. The CDR3 coding sequence is TGTGCCAGCTCCCCGGGAGGATCCTATAATTCACCCCTCCACTTT.

V gene TRBV2 combines with J gene TRBJ1-3; D remains unclear. In germline, CDR1 is SNHLY, CDR2 FYNNEI. The CDR3 totals 13 residues. With 3 bases removed from V and 7 bases from J, the gap between germline ends came to 10 bases. CDR3 coding DNA: TGTGCCAGCAGTGACAGGATCCCCAACACCATATATTTT. Translating it yields CASSDRIPNTIYF. The full variable domain, its missing parts supplied by reference TRBV2 and TRBJ1-3, is EPEVTQTPSHQVTQMGQEVILRCVPISNHLYFYWYRQILGQKVEFLVSFYNNEISEKSEIFDDQFSVERPDGSNFTLKIRSTKLEDSAMYFCASSDRIPNTIYFGEGSWLTVV.

This clone appeared a few times. This chain links TRBV5-1 with TRBJ2-2, with 11 bases fitting TRBD2. Germline V CDR1 and CDR2: SGHRS, YFSETQ. The CDR3 loop spans 17 amino acids. V was clipped by 3 bases and J by 2 bases; unmatched bases: 6. This CDR3 reads CASSYIAGGFNTGELFF. Here the CDR3 DNA reads TGCGCCAGCAGCTATATAGCGGGAGGGTTCAACACCGGGGAGCTGTTTTTT. Complete variable domain (other parts from reference TRBV5-1 and TRBJ2-2): KAGVTQTPRYLIKTRGQQVTLSCSPISGHRSVSWYQQTPGQGLQFLFEYFSETQRNKGNFPGRFSGRQFSNSRSEMNVSTLELGDSALYLCASSYIAGGFNTGELFFGEGSRLTVL.

The chain couples TRBV19 to TRBJ2-7, with 8 bases matching TRBD1. V shed 8 bases and J 7 bases; nucleotides not matched to a gene: 10. In germline, CDR1 is LNHDA, CDR2 SQIVND (reference sequence). The length of the CDR3 is 13 residues. The CDR3: CASSHDRGGEQYF. In DNA form, the CDR3 reads TGTGCCAGTTCCCACGACAGGGGCGGGGAGCAGTACTTC.

The genes are TRBV7-2 and TRBJ1-4; TRBD1 might be the D (6 bases). This CDR3 contains 12 residues. The ends were cut back, 5 bases at V and 12 bases at J, with 13 bases in the middle. Germline V gene data show CDR1 as SGHTA and CDR2 as FQGNSA. CDR3 nucleotide sequence: TGTGCCAGCAGCCCTGGGACATCGGAACTGTTTTTT. Translating it yields CASSPGTSELFF.

V and J are TRBV3-1 (or the pseudogene TRBV3-2) and TRBJ1-1, with TRBD1 identical over 8 bases. Trimming removed 4 bases from V and 5 bases from J; junction bases left unmatched: 6. There are 14 residues in the CDR3. CDR1 LGHDT and CDR2 YNNKEL come from the germline V gene (reference sequence). The CDR3 region has the DNA TGTGCCAGCAGCCCCGGGACAGGCCGTACTGAAGCTTTCTTT. This codes for CASSPGTGRTEAFF.

The rearrangement joins TRBV28 to TRBJ2-1, with D perhaps TRBD2 (6 bases). Germline CDR1 reads MDHEN; CDR2 reads SYDVKM. Trimming removed 4 bases from V and 8 bases from J, with 15 bases in between. This CDR3 is built from 14 residues. The CDR3 DNA is TGTGCCAGCAGTTCGACTAGTTCGGGGGATGAGCAGTTCTTC. Protein: CASSSTSSGDEQFF.

Only one count was recorded for this clone. V is TRBV19 and J is TRBJ2-7, with 11 bases aligning to TRBD1. CDR3 length equals 15 residues. The J segment lost 1 base and the V segment lost 5 bases, leaving 4 bases of the junction unmatched. CDR1 and CDR2 (germline): LNHDA, SQIVND (reference sequence). The CDR3 is CASSAGTGGSYEQYF. The CDR3 DNA reads TGTGCCAGTAGTGCCGGGACAGGGGGGTCCTACGAGCAGTACTTC.

The V gene is TRBV5-3, the J gene TRBJ2-7; weak D call: TRBD2 (7 bases). TRBV5-3 is an ORF, with its function uncertain. This CDR3 has 16 amino acids. Trimming left V 4 bases short and J 2 bases short, with 19 bases between. The CDR3 DNA is TGTGCCAGAAGCGGGGGGGTTAGGACAGCAACCTACGAGCAGTACTTC. Translated, it gives CARSGGVRTATYEQYF.

The chain has TRBV5-1 and TRBJ1-1, with a tentative D call TRBD1 (5 bases). Trimming cost V 5 bases and J 3 bases, with 17 bases left between them. The CDR3 contains 15 residues. CDR1 is SGHRS, CDR2 YFSETQ, per germline. The CDR3 spells CASSGYRGRDTEAFF. CDR3 bases: TGCGCCAGCAGTGGATATCGGGGGAGAGACACTGAAGCTTTCTTT.

Worth noting for this clone: The sample contains more than one DNA sequence encoding this CDR3. The genes are TRBV7-9 and TRBJ1-1; the D is unclear. CDR1 and CDR2 from the germline V gene are SEHNR and FQNEAQ (reference sequence). Trimming removed 5 bases at V and 1 base at J, with 8 bases between. The CDR3 covers 13 residues. The DNA for the CDR3 is TGTGCCAGCAGCCTGACGGGGAACACTGAAGCTTTCTTT. Its protein product is CASSLTGNTEAFF. Complete variable domain (other parts from reference TRBV7-9 and TRBJ1-1): DTGVSQNPRHKITKRGQNVTFRCDPISEHNRLYWYRQTLGQGPEFLTYFQNEAQLEKSRLLSDRFSAERPKGSFSTLEIQRTEQGDSAMYLCASSLTGNTEAFFGQGTRLTVV.

The genes are TRBV18 and TRBJ1-5; weak D call: TRBD1 (5 bases). CDR3 length: 19 amino acids. V lost 2 bases and J lost 5, with 25 bases in between. Germline V gene sequence: CDR1 KGHSH, CDR2 LQKENI. The CDR3 DNA follows: TGTGCCAGCTCACCAGGGGGGAGACACTCATTAGATTGGGATCAGCCCCAGCATTTT. It translates to CASSPGGRHSLDWDQPQHF.

The rearrangement uses TRBV18 and TRBJ2-7; 7 bases align to TRBD1. J was trimmed by 6 bases and V by 2 bases; bases with no gene match: 13. CDR1 is KGHSH, CDR2 LQKENI, per germline. CDR3 length: 16 amino acids. The CDR3 region has the DNA TGTGCCAGCTCACCAACCTTGGGACAGTCCTTTTCCGAGCAGTACTTC. This encodes CASSPTLGQSFSEQYF.

The V and J genes are TRBV28 and TRBJ1-6; 7 nucleotides agree with TRBD1. Trimming cost V 6 bases and J 1 base; bases outside gene matches: 6. The germline V gene encodes CDR1 MDHEN and CDR2 SYDVKM. The length of the CDR3 is 16 residues. The CDR3 sequence is CASRRGRMSYNSPLHF. CDR3 bases: TGTGCCAGCAGAAGGGGGCGAATGTCCTATAATTCACCCCTCCACTTT. The full variable domain, with the rest looked up from reference TRBV28 and TRBJ1-6, is DVKVTQSSRYLVKRTGEKVFLECVQDMDHENMFWYRQDPGLGLRLIYFSYDVKMKEKGDIPEGYSVSREKKERFSLILESASTNQTSMYLCASRRGRMSYNSPLHFGNGTRLTVT.

This clone was counted a single time. The chain recombines TRBV5-1 with TRBJ1-3; D is unclear. CDR3 length equals 14 residues. The V and J ends lost 2 bases and 1 base respectively, with 7 bases between them. The V gene's germline CDR1 is SGHRS and CDR2 YFSETQ. The CDR3: CASSLSSSGNTIYF. The CDR3 nucleotides read TGCGCCAGCAGCTTATCGAGTTCTGGAAACACCATATATTTT.

V gene TRBV28 combines with J gene TRBJ1-5, with 10 bases aligning to TRBD1. Germline V gene lookup returns CDR1 MDHEN and CDR2 SYDVKM. The CDR3 covers 17 residues. The V gene end was trimmed by 6 bases and the J gene end by 6 bases; junction bases not matched to a gene: 14. CDR3 amino acids: CASRPDRGSPRGQPQHF. The CDR3 DNA sequence: TGTGCCAGCAGACCGGACAGGGGGTCCCCCAGGGGTCAGCCCCAGCATTTT.

CDR3 nucleotides: TGCGCCAGCAGCCAGAAGACAGGGCTCGAGCAGTACTTC. Its translation is CASSQKTGLEQYF. The chain recombines TRBV4-3 with TRBJ2-7, with 7 bases identical to TRBD1. In germline, CDR1 is LGHNA, CDR2 YSLEER. The CDR3 is 13 residues long. The V and J ends lost 3 bases and 6 bases, in that order; junction bases with no gene match: 5.

The rearrangement links TRBV7-2 to TRBJ2-1; 11 positions agree with TRBD2. The CDR3 loop spans 16 amino acids. Germline CDR1 reads SGHTA; CDR2 reads FQGNSA. Trimming at V came to 4 bases and at J to 9 bases, leaving 11 bases not matched to a gene. CDR3 loop: CASSSTVAGGPGEQFF. CDR3 DNA sequence: TGTGCCAGCAGCTCGACTGTAGCGGGAGGGCCGGGTGAGCAGTTCTTC.

The chain has TRBV11-2 and TRBJ2-1; 9 bases agree with TRBD1. Germline CDR1 and CDR2: SGHAT and FQNNGV. This CDR3 spans 14 amino acids. Germline trimming cut 4 bases from V and 9 bases from J; bases unmatched to any gene: 7. Written as DNA, the CDR3 is TGTGCCAGCAGCTCTGTCACAGGGGGCACTGAGCAGTTCTTC. Translation gives CASSSVTGGTEQFF.